Listed below are T cell receptor beta chains from one sample, sequenced in a study of T-cell reconstitution after alpha-beta-depleted transplantation in children. TCRdb recomputed calls from the PCR reads with MiXCR, one row per CDR3 protein. This table has about 540,000 distinct CDR3 sequences, 27% appearing once. The sequencing used PBMCs, collected before TCRalphabeta/CD19-depleted stem cell transplant. The receptors derive from a boy in the first two years of life with Wiskott-Aldrich syndrome, due to receive a stem cell transplant. CDR3s include the opening cysteine and the closing phenylalanine or tryptophan. Fields, in order: CDR3 DNA, CDR3 protein, clone size, D gene, J gene, CDR3 length, V gene. D genes are given only for firm matches. Clone size is not always given. Where it is, it says once, few, many or a class for expanded clones.

DNA: TGCAGTGCTAGAGTAGTCACTGAAGCTTTCTTT
CDR3: CSARVVTEAFF
size: -
D: -
J: TRBJ1-1
length: 11
V: TRBV20-1

DNA: TGCAGCTTGAGCCGGATCGAAAAACTGTTTTTT
CDR3: CSLSRIEKLFF
size: few
D: -
J: TRBJ1-4
length: 11
V: TRBV20-1

DNA: TGTGCCAGCAGTTTGATTGCGGAGACCCAGTACTTC
CDR3: CASSLIAETQYF
size: -
D: -
J: TRBJ2-5
length: 12
V: TRBV12-3/TRBV12-4

DNA: TGTGCCAGCAGTGGATGGGCTCGCGCCGACGAGCAGTACTTC
CDR3: CASSGWARADEQYF
size: -
D: -
J: TRBJ2-7
length: 14
V: TRBV25-1

DNA: TGTGCCAGCAGTTTAGCTCAGGAGCTGTTTTTT
CDR3: CASSLAQELFF
size: few
D: -
J: TRBJ2-2
length: 11
V: TRBV12-3/TRBV12-4

DNA: TGTGCCAGCAGCCAAGGACGGGGGGAGAATCAGCCCCAGCATTTT
CDR3: CASSQGRGENQPQHF
size: -
D: -
J: TRBJ1-5
length: 15
V: TRBV3-1

DNA: TGTGCCAGCAGTGACGTGGGACTAGCGGGAGGGCCGGTTAAGCAGTTCTTC
CDR3: CASSDVGLAGGPVKQFF
size: -
D: TRBD2
J: TRBJ2-1
length: 17
V: TRBV2

DNA: TGTGCCAGCAGCGTCGGACTAGGAGGATACGAGCAGTACTTC
CDR3: CASSVGLGGYEQYF
size: few
D: TRBD2
J: TRBJ2-7
length: 14
V: TRBV9

DNA: TGTGCCAGCAGGAGGGACGGCGGTTACAATGAGCAGTTCTTC
CDR3: CASRRDGGYNEQFF
size: -
D: -
J: TRBJ2-1
length: 14
V: TRBV27

DNA: TGTGCCAGCCGACCCCAGGGGAGAGACAGGGGTAAAGAAGAGACCCAGTACTTC
CDR3: CASRPQGRDRGKEETQYF
size: -
D: TRBD1
J: TRBJ2-5
length: 18
V: TRBV27

DNA: TGTGCCAGCAGCTTAATTGGAGCGGGAGGGGAGCTGTTTTTT
CDR3: CASSLIGAGGELFF
size: -
D: TRBD2
J: TRBJ2-2
length: 14
V: TRBV7-9

DNA: TGCAGTGCTCATAGCCGTAGGAGGGCCAGGGAGACCCAGTACTTC
CDR3: CSAHSRRRARETQYF
size: -
D: -
J: TRBJ2-5
length: 15
V: TRBV20-1

DNA: TGCAGCGTAAGACTAGCGGGAGGGCGTGAGCAGTACTTC
CDR3: CSVRLAGGREQYF
size: -
D: TRBD2
J: TRBJ2-7
length: 13
V: TRBV29-1

DNA: TGCAGTGCCCAGCGGGAGGGCCGTGAGACCCAGTACTTC
CDR3: CSAQREGRETQYF
size: few
D: TRBD2
J: TRBJ2-5
length: 13
V: TRBV20-1

DNA: TGTGCCAGCCACAGGGGGACTAGCGGGAGATGGTACAATGAGCAGTTCTTC
CDR3: CASHRGTSGRWYNEQFF
size: -
D: TRBD2
J: TRBJ2-1
length: 17
V: TRBV2

DNA: TGCGCCAGCAGCTTGCGCACCCCCATTGGACAGGCTAAGAACACCGGGGAGCTGTTTTTT
CDR3: CASSLRTPIGQAKNTGELFF
size: few
D: TRBD1
J: TRBJ2-2
length: 20
V: TRBV5-1

DNA: TGCGCCAGCAGCTCGGACAGGCCATGGGCATCTCAGCGCTATGGCTACACCTTC
CDR3: CASSSDRPWASQRYGYTF
size: -
D: TRBD1
J: TRBJ1-2
length: 18
V: TRBV5-1

DNA: TGTGCCAGCAGACCTCCGGGACAGGGAATCTACAATGAGCAGTTCTTC
CDR3: CASRPPGQGIYNEQFF
size: few
D: TRBD1
J: TRBJ2-1
length: 16
V: TRBV7-2

DNA: TGTGCCAGTAGTTTAAGGGGACAGAATTCACCCCTCCACTTT
CDR3: CASSLRGQNSPLHF
size: few
D: TRBD1
J: TRBJ1-6
length: 14
V: TRBV27

DNA: TGTGCCACCAGTGATTTGCCGGCGGGAGGAGGTGAGCAGTTCTTC
CDR3: CATSDLPAGGGEQFF
size: -
D: TRBD2
J: TRBJ2-1
length: 15
V: TRBV24-1

DNA: TGTGCCAGCAGACCAAACAGGGGTTTAGGACCCCTCCACTTT
CDR3: CASRPNRGLGPLHF
size: -
D: TRBD1
J: TRBJ1-6
length: 14
V: TRBV12-3/TRBV12-4

DNA: TGTGCCAGCAGCGTAGCGGCGGTCTCCTACGAGCAGTACTTC
CDR3: CASSVAAVSYEQYF
size: -
D: -
J: TRBJ2-7
length: 14
V: TRBV9

DNA: TGTGCCAGCAGTTACGGAGCGGGAGCCTACGAGCAGTACTTC
CDR3: CASSYGAGAYEQYF
size: -
D: TRBD2
J: TRBJ2-7
length: 14
V: TRBV6-5

DNA: TGTGCCAGCAGCTTAATAGGGCCCGGAGAGACCCAGTACTTC
CDR3: CASSLIGPGETQYF
size: -
D: -
J: TRBJ2-5
length: 14
V: TRBV7-3

DNA: TGCAGTGCTGTATTAGCGGGAGGGTCCTACAATGAGCAGTTCTTC
CDR3: CSAVLAGGSYNEQFF
size: -
D: TRBD2
J: TRBJ2-1
length: 15
V: TRBV20-1

DNA: TGCGCCAGCAGCTTGCCATTTGGGACTAGCGGCCTCACAGATACGCAGTATTTT
CDR3: CASSLPFGTSGLTDTQYF
size: -
D: TRBD2
J: TRBJ2-3
length: 18
V: TRBV5-1

DNA: TGTGCCATCAGTGATGTCGCGGGAGGCCTAGCCGAGCAGTTCTTC
CDR3: CAISDVAGGLAEQFF
size: few
D: TRBD2
J: TRBJ2-1
length: 15
V: TRBV10-3

DNA: TGTGCCAGCACTCTATTGTGGCCGGAGACCCAGTACTTC
CDR3: CASTLLWPETQYF
size: few
D: -
J: TRBJ2-5
length: 13
V: TRBV27

DNA: TGTGCCACCAGTGATTTCCCCTTAACAGGGACTGGGGCCAACGTCCTGACTTTC
CDR3: CATSDFPLTGTGANVLTF
size: -
D: -
J: TRBJ2-6
length: 18
V: TRBV24-1

DNA: TGTGCCAGCAGCTTCGCGACTAGCGGGAGGGGCACAGATACGCAGTATTTT
CDR3: CASSFATSGRGTDTQYF
size: -
D: TRBD2
J: TRBJ2-3
length: 17
V: TRBV7-2

DNA: TGTGCCAGCAGTCGACAGGGCTCTGGGGCCAACGTCCTGACTTTC
CDR3: CASSRQGSGANVLTF
size: few
D: TRBD1
J: TRBJ2-6
length: 15
V: TRBV12-3/TRBV12-4

DNA: TGTGCCAGCAGCTCACGGGACAGGGGCGACAACACCGGGGAGCTGTTTTTT
CDR3: CASSSRDRGDNTGELFF
size: -
D: TRBD1
J: TRBJ2-2
length: 17
V: TRBV7-8

DNA: TGCAGTGCTAGGGAATACCTACTAGGGGTCGGTCAGCCCCAGCATTTT
CDR3: CSAREYLLGVGQPQHF
size: -
D: -
J: TRBJ1-5
length: 16
V: TRBV20-1

DNA: TGTGCCAGCAGTGAATATGCGGGACAGGGAAACGAGCAGTACTTC
CDR3: CASSEYAGQGNEQYF
size: -
D: TRBD1
J: TRBJ2-7
length: 15
V: TRBV25-1

DNA: TGCGCCAGCAGCTTTTCGGCAATAGGAGATACGCAGTATTTT
CDR3: CASSFSAIGDTQYF
size: -
D: -
J: TRBJ2-3
length: 14
V: TRBV5-1

DNA: TGTGCCAGCAGCTCTGCTCGGAACATTCAGTACTTC
CDR3: CASSSARNIQYF
size: few
D: -
J: TRBJ2-4
length: 12
V: TRBV7-9

DNA: TGTGCCAGCAGCTTAGTCCAGGGGGCTTCCGAAGCTTTCTTT
CDR3: CASSLVQGASEAFF
size: few
D: TRBD1
J: TRBJ1-1
length: 14
V: TRBV11-2

DNA: TGTGCCAGCAGCTTAACGGGACAGACTGAAGCTTTCTTT
CDR3: CASSLTGQTEAFF
size: few
D: TRBD1
J: TRBJ1-1
length: 13
V: TRBV7-3

DNA: TGTGCCAGCAGCCCAGAGGTTAACACTGAAGCTTTCTTT
CDR3: CASSPEVNTEAFF
size: -
D: -
J: TRBJ1-1
length: 13
V: TRBV7-2

DNA: TGTGCCAGCAGCTCCCGGGACAGGAATTCACCCCTCCACTTT
CDR3: CASSSRDRNSPLHF
size: -
D: TRBD1
J: TRBJ1-6
length: 14
V: TRBV7-8

DNA: TGCGCCAGCCTAGCGGGGGACAGGCCTCCCGCTAACTATGGCTACACCTTC
CDR3: CASLAGDRPPANYGYTF
size: many
D: TRBD1
J: TRBJ1-2
length: 17
V: TRBV5-1

DNA: TGCGCCAGCAGCACCGGGACAGGGGGCAAGCAGTACTTC
CDR3: CASSTGTGGKQYF
size: few
D: TRBD1
J: TRBJ2-7
length: 13
V: TRBV5-1